The 22 T cell receptor beta chains given below trace back to one sample, sequenced in a study of cytotoxic CD8 clonotypes in ibrutinib-treated CLL. TCRdb's table, derived via immunoSEQ multiplex PCR, lists solely in-frame clones and lacks some. The table lists about 57,000 clones, around 60% of them singletons, with 20% in the top ten. Sample: PBMCs, taken after 24 months of ibrutinib treatment. The receptor source for this set is a human donor with chronic lymphocytic leukemia.

The chain joins TRBV6-5 to TRBJ2-1; possible D gene TRBD2, 6 bases. The CDR3 is 14 amino acids. Between the trimmed V and J ends, which lost 2 bases and 9 bases, there was a span of 14 bases. Germline CDR1 and CDR2: MNHEY and SVGAGI. The CDR3 is CASSYTREASEQFF. Here the CDR3 DNA reads TGTGCCAGCAGTTACACCAGGGAGGCTAGTGAGCAGTTCTTC.

This clone was detected a few times. CDR3 loop: CASSQTFTGELFF. The CDR3, as DNA: TGTGCCAGCAGCCAAACATTCACCGGGGAGCTGTTTTTT. The chain recombines TRBV13 with TRBJ2-2; D call uncertain. Germline values: CDR1 PRHDT, CDR2 FYEKMQ (reference sequence). V lost 5 bases, J lost 4 bases, and 8 bases lay in between. The CDR3 length is 13 residues. The whole variable domain, filled in from reference TRBV13 and TRBJ2-2, reads AAGVIQSPRHLIKEKRETATLKCYPIPRHDTVYWYQQGPGQDPQFLISFYEKMQSDKGSIPDRFSAQQFSDYHSELNMSSLELGDSALYFCASSQTFTGELFFGEGSRLTVL.

The rearrangement links TRBV7-9 to TRBJ2-5, with a weak D call TRBD2 (6 bases). CDR1 and CDR2 (germline): SEHNR, FQNEAQ (reference sequence). There are 14 residues in the CDR3. Trimming stripped 4 bases from V and 4 bases from J, with 13 bases between. CDR3 residues: CASSYWGGGETQYF. The CDR3 DNA sequence: TGTGCCAGCAGCTACTGGGGAGGAGGAGAGACCCAGTACTTC.

The rearrangement links TRBV10-3 to TRBJ2-3, with 10 bases fitting TRBD2. CDR3 length equals 20 residues. V lost 0 bases, J lost 0 bases, and 12 bases stayed unmatched. The germline V gene has CDR1 ENHRY and CDR2 SYGVKD. As DNA, the CDR3 is TGTGCCATCAGTGAGTCCTTAGCGGGAGGAGGGGGGGATAGCACAGATACGCAGTATTTT. Translation gives CAISESLAGGGGDSTDTQYF.

CDR3 loop: CASSAPSHDVLETQYF. The CDR3 nucleotides read TGTGCCAGCAGCGCCCCTAGTCACGACGTGTTGGAGACCCAGTACTTC. The rearrangement links TRBV2 to TRBJ2-5; D gene unclear. This CDR3 is built from 16 residues. Germline V gene sequence: CDR1 SNHLY, CDR2 FYNNEI. V shed 6 bases and J shed 5 bases, with 22 bases lying between them.

This chain joins TRBV28 and TRBJ1-2; perhaps TRBD1 as D (6 bases). The germline V gene has CDR1 MDHEN and CDR2 SYDVKM. CDR3 length: 13 amino acids. V was shortened by 4 bases and J by 4 bases, with 10 bases between the two germline ends. CDR3 loop: CASSYRVSYGYTF. Written as DNA, the CDR3 is TGTGCCAGCAGTTACAGGGTGAGCTATGGCTACACCTTC.

V is TRBV4-1 and J is TRBJ1-1; 10 bases are a match to TRBD1. V shed 0 bases, J shed 4 bases, and the junction held 14 bases outside the gene matches. CDR3 size: 19 residues. The germline CDR1 and CDR2 sequences are MGHRA and YSYEKL. For the CDR3, the DNA is TGCGCCAGCAGCCAAGAGAGACAGGGGGCGTGGAACAGGGGCACTGAAGCTTTCTTT. Translation: CASSQERQGAWNRGTEAFF.

The gene calls are TRBV19 and TRBJ2-1; 10 positions agree with TRBD2. The CDR3 is 15 residues long. CDR1 is LNHDA and CDR2 is SQIVND in the germline V gene (reference sequence). The V gene end was trimmed by 5 bases and the J gene end by 2 bases; junction bases not matched to a gene: 3. The CDR3 loop reads CASSGTSEAYNEQFF. For the CDR3, the DNA is TGTGCCAGTAGTGGGACTAGCGAGGCCTACAATGAGCAGTTCTTC.

This clone was picked up a small number of times. The chain combines TRBV30 with TRBJ1-5, with unresolved D. Trimming cost V 2 bases and J 2 bases, with 4 bases left between them. The CDR3 has 12 amino acids. From germline, CDR1 is GTSNPN and CDR2 SVGIG (reference sequence). CDR3 nucleotides: TGTGCCTGGAGTATGGGCAATCAGCCCCAGCATTTT. Its protein is CAWSMGNQPQHF. Combining the CDR3 with reference TRBV30 and TRBJ1-5 gives the whole variable domain SQTIHQWPATLVQPVGSPLSLECTVEGTSNPNLYWYRQAAGRGLQLLFYSVGIGQISSEVPQNLSASRPQDRQFILSSKKLLLSDSGFYLCAWSMGNQPQHFGDGTRLSIL.

With regard to this clone: This could be a read error, since a much larger clone is one nucleotide away. In DNA form, the CDR3 reads TGTGCCAGCAGTGGGAACACTGAAGCTTTCTTT. This translates into CASSGNTEAFF. The J gene is TRBJ1-1, the V gene TRBV6-1, with D uncertain. This CDR3 has 11 residues. Germline V CDR1 and CDR2: MNHNS, SASEGT. Trimming removed 4 bases from V and 1 base from J, with 1 base in between.

This sequence joins TRBV7-6 and TRBJ2-5; 8 nucleotides agree with TRBD1. CDR1 is SGHVS, CDR2 FNYEAQ, per germline. The junction had 12 bases not matched to a gene; V was cut back by 1 base and J by 5 bases. This CDR3 is 17 amino acids long. The CDR3 loop reads CASSLVVGQGAGETQYF. CDR3 coding DNA: TGTGCCAGCAGCTTAGTAGTGGGTCAGGGGGCAGGGGAGACCCAGTACTTC.

This chain connects TRBV6-6 to TRBJ2-5; D remains ambiguous. In germline, CDR1 is MNHNY, CDR2 SVGAGI (reference sequence). Trimming cost V 2 bases and J 3 bases, with 7 bases left between them. The CDR3 is 13 residues long. This CDR3 is CASSYGIKETQYF. CDR3 bases: TGTGCCAGCAGTTACGGCATAAAAGAGACCCAGTACTTC.

The chain employs TRBV28 and TRBJ1-1; D not certain. The V end lost 5 bases, the J end lost 5 bases, and 18 bases lay between the germline ends. CDR1 and CDR2 (germline): MDHEN, SYDVKM. The CDR3 totals 15 residues. The CDR3: CASSLLIGPRTEAFF. The CDR3 DNA reads TGTGCCAGCAGTCTACTCATCGGGCCCAGGACTGAAGCTTTCTTT.

This rearrangement joins TRBV19 to TRBJ1-2; D uncertain. The CDR3 is 11 amino acids. Trimming removed 5 bases at V and 7 bases at J, with 8 bases between. The germline CDR1 and CDR2 sequences are LNHDA and SQIVND (reference sequence). CDR3 sequence reads: CASSVFSGYTF. The CDR3 DNA follows: TGTGCCAGTAGTGTTTTCAGTGGCTACACCTTC.

This clone was recorded a few times. V gene TRBV27 combines with J gene TRBJ2-7; TRBD1 agrees at 10 bases. Germline V gene lookup returns CDR1 MNHEY and CDR2 SMNVEV (reference sequence). The CDR3 totals 16 residues. V lost 3 bases, J lost 5 bases, and 10 bases stayed unmatched. CDR3 bases: TGTGCCAGCAGTTTTCAACCGGGACAGGGGCTCCACGAGCAGTACTTC. It is translated as CASSFQPGQGLHEQYF.

This clone turned up a few times. The chain uses TRBV19 and TRBJ2-1, with 12 bases fitting TRBD2. This CDR3 region has 15 residues. After removal of 7 bases from V and 4 bases from J, the junction contained 5 bases not matched to a gene. CDR1 and CDR2 from the germline V gene are LNHDA and SQIVND (reference sequence). DNA for the CDR3: TGTGCCAGTATGACTAGCGGGGGAGCTTACAATGAGCAGTTCTTC. It codes for CASMTSGGAYNEQFF.

This clone has just a few counts. The rearrangement uses TRBV6-5 and TRBJ2-7; TRBD2 agrees at 12 bases. The ends lost 5 bases at V and 4 bases at J; junction bases unmatched: 6. The CDR3 sequence is 15 residues long. Per the germline V gene, CDR1 is MNHEY and CDR2 is SVGAGI. CDR3 amino acids: CASSPLAGGPYEQYF. The CDR3 nucleotides are TGTGCCAGCAGTCCGCTAGCGGGAGGGCCGTACGAGCAGTACTTC.

This chain joins TRBV27 and TRBJ2-1; 7 positions agree with TRBD1. CDR1 and CDR2 from the germline V gene are MNHEY and SMNVEV (reference sequence). V was clipped by 8 bases and J by 5 bases; unmatched bases: 12. CDR3 size: 15 residues. CDR3 bases: TGTGCCAGCGGGCAGTATGGGACAGCTCACAATGAGCAGTTCTTC. This sequence encodes CASGQYGTAHNEQFF.

This clone was recorded many times. The chain employs TRBV6-5 and TRBJ1-1; a possible D gene is TRBD1 (6 bases). The V gene lost 9 bases and the J gene lost 1 base, with 12 bases spanning the gap. The CDR3 runs to 13 residues. In germline, CDR1 is MNHEY, CDR2 SVGAGI. Here the CDR3 reads CARRTEPNTEAFF. In DNA, the CDR3 is TGTGCCAGACGGACAGAACCGAACACTGAAGCTTTCTTT.

The rearrangement links TRBV7-2 to TRBJ1-3; no definite D call. This CDR3 spans 16 amino acids. V dropped 0 bases and J dropped 0 bases, with 9 bases sitting between them. In germline, CDR1 is SGHTA, CDR2 FQGNSA. CDR3 sequence reads: CASSLAGLSSGNTIYF. CDR3 bases: TGTGCCAGCAGCTTAGCGGGCCTATCCTCTGGAAACACCATATATTTT.

The genes are TRBV6-6 and TRBJ1-1; D not certain. V gave up 2 bases and J gave up 1 base, with 8 bases separating them. CDR3 length equals 14 residues. CDR1 is MNHNY, CDR2 SVGAGI, per germline (reference sequence). CDR3 sequence reads: CASSYGLWNTEAFF. In nucleotides, the CDR3 is TGTGCCAGCAGTTACGGCCTCTGGAACACTGAAGCTTTCTTT.

Ten or more counts support this clone. The genes are TRBV14 and TRBJ1-6; D is uncertain. V lost 1 base, J lost 14 bases, and 12 bases lay in between. This CDR3 is 13 amino acids long. Per the germline V gene, CDR1 is SGHDN and CDR2 is FVKESK. CDR3 region: CASSQGGESTLHF. CDR3 DNA sequence: TGTGCCAGCAGCCAAGGCGGGGAGTCAACCCTCCACTTT. Full variable domain (outside the CDR3, taken from reference TRBV14 and TRBJ1-6): EAGVTQFPSHSVIEKGQTVTLRCDPISGHDNLYWYRRVMGKEIKFLLHFVKESKQDESGMPNNRFLAERTGGTYSTLKVQPAELEDSGVYFCASSQGGESTLHFGNGTRLTVT.